The next 18 T cell receptor beta chains were all read from a single sample in a study of cytomegalovirus exposure and HLA in healthy donors. TCRdb's table, derived via immunoSEQ multiplex PCR, lists solely in-frame clones and lacks some. The profile shows about 280,000 clones, approximately 83% of them singletons. The sample was PBMCs. All receptors derive from a woman aged 18 to 35 in good health and CMV-seronegative.

The chain employs TRBV6-4 and TRBJ2-1, with TRBD2 matching over 9 bases. The CDR3 sequence is 16 residues long. The V gene's germline CDR1 is MRHNA and CDR2 SNTAGT. V lost 0 bases and J lost 5; bases outside the gene matches: 5. CDR3 nucleotide sequence: TGTGCCAGCAGTGACTCCGCGACTAGCGGCCACAATGAGCAGTTCTTC. Its protein product is CASSDSATSGHNEQFF.

In nucleotides, the CDR3 is TGTGCCAGCAGCGTAGCTTTAGGGCAGGGATTCAATGAGCAGTTCTTC. It specifies CASSVALGQGFNEQFF. The chain couples TRBV9 to TRBJ2-1; D is perhaps TRBD1 (5 bases). Germline V gene data show CDR1 as SGDLS and CDR2 as YYNGEE. Between the trimmed V and J ends, which lost 0 bases and 6 bases, there was a span of 16 bases. The CDR3 is 16 residues long.

The V gene is TRBV27, the J gene TRBJ2-1; maybe TRBD2 (5 bases). V was trimmed by 4 bases and J by 0 bases, leaving 13 bases between them. This CDR3 contains 16 residues. Germline-derived CDR1 and CDR2 are MNHEY and SMNVEV (reference sequence). The CDR3 nucleotides read TGTGCCAGCAGTTCTCAAGCGGAGAGCTCCTACAATGAGCAGTTCTTC. Protein: CASSSQAESSYNEQFF.

The rearrangement joins TRBV5-1 to TRBJ1-6, with TRBD1 matching over 8 bases. This CDR3 comprises 14 residues. With 6 bases clipped from V and 10 bases from J, the junction kept 9 bases outside the gene matches. The germline V gene has CDR1 SGHRS and CDR2 YFSETQ. The CDR3 sequence: CASTLGQGLSPLHF. The CDR3 region has the DNA TGCGCCAGCACGCTTGGACAGGGTCTGTCACCCCTCCACTTT.

The V and J genes are TRBV5-1 and TRBJ2-7; maybe TRBD1 (6 bases). This CDR3 is 16 amino acids long. With 4 bases removed from V and 4 bases from J, the gap between germline ends came to 21 bases. The V gene's germline CDR1 is SGHRS and CDR2 YFSETQ. CDR3 nucleotides: TGCGCCAGCAGCCTTACCGGGACATACGCCACTTACGAGCAGTACTTC. Protein product: CASSLTGTYATYEQYF. The full variable domain, its missing parts supplied by reference TRBV5-1 and TRBJ2-7, is KAGVTQTPRYLIKTRGQQVTLSCSPISGHRSVSWYQQTPGQGLQFLFEYFSETQRNKGNFPGRFSGRQFSNSRSEMNVSTLELGDSALYLCASSLTGTYATYEQYFGPGTRLTVT.

The gene calls are TRBV6-5 and TRBJ1-1; a weak D match, TRBD1 (6 bases). The ends were cut back, 6 bases at V and 4 bases at J, with 15 bases in the middle. CDR3 length: 14 residues. Germline V lookup: CDR1 MNHEY, CDR2 SVGAGI. This CDR3 is CASSRPGGGTEAFF. Here the CDR3 DNA reads TGTGCCAGCAGCCGTCCGGGGGGCGGCACTGAAGCTTTCTTT.

This chain joins TRBV11-2 and TRBJ2-7; perhaps TRBD2 as D (5 bases). This CDR3 is built from 15 residues. Germline V CDR1 and CDR2: SGHAT, FQNNGV. The ends were cut back, 1 base at V and 2 bases at J, with 12 bases in the middle. The CDR3 nucleotides read TGTGCCAGCAGCTTAGGTTCGGGGTCTACCTACGAGCAGTACTTC. Translating gives CASSLGSGSTYEQYF. The complete variable domain, with remaining parts taken from reference TRBV11-2 and TRBJ2-7, reads EAGVAQSPRYKIIEKRQSVAFWCNPISGHATLYWYQQILGQGPKLLIQFQNNGVVDDSQLPKDRFSAERLKGVDSTLKIQPAKLEDSAVYLCASSLGSGSTYEQYFGPGTRLTVT.

This chain connects TRBV7-9 to TRBJ1-2; possibly TRBD1 for D (5 bases). Germline V CDR1 and CDR2: SEHNR, FQNEAQ (reference sequence). The V and J ends lost 5 bases and 5 bases respectively, with 15 bases between them. CDR3 length: 14 residues. The CDR3 loop reads CASSVKGMIYGYTF. CDR3 DNA: TGTGCCAGCAGCGTAAAGGGGATGATTTATGGCTACACCTTC.

V and J are TRBV27 and TRBJ2-2; 15 bases are shared with TRBD2. Germline lookup yields CDR1 MNHEY and CDR2 SMNVEV (reference sequence). This CDR3 is built from 19 residues. The junction had 15 bases not matched to a gene; V was cut back by 6 bases and J by 7 bases. CDR3 coding DNA: TGTGCCAGCAGCCCGGGACAGGGGACTAGCGGGAGGTGGGTCGGGGAGCTGTTTTTT. This sequence encodes CASSPGQGTSGRWVGELFF.

The count of this clone is one. V usage is TRBV2 and J usage is TRBJ1-1, with D perhaps TRBD1 (6 bases). V was trimmed by 2 bases and J by 6 bases, leaving 13 bases between them. Germline CDR1 is SNHLY and CDR2 is FYNNEI. The CDR3 extends over 14 amino acids. The CDR3 DNA reads TGTGCCAGCAGTGAAAGGGGGTTCATCGCTGAAGCTTTCTTT. Residues: CASSERGFIAEAFF.

Remarks on this clone: Different DNA sequences within this sample yield the same CDR3. The J gene is TRBJ2-6, the V gene TRBV29-1; no definite D call. CDR3 length: 13 residues. Germline V gene lookup returns CDR1 SQVTM and CDR2 ANQGSEA. V lost 6 bases and J lost 1, with 7 bases in between. The CDR3 bases are TGCAGCGTGGCTAGTTCTGGGGCCAACGTCCTGACTTTC. As protein: CSVASSGANVLTF.

The genes are TRBV7-3 and TRBJ2-3, with 10 bases matching TRBD2. J gave up 2 bases and V 1 base, and 9 bases lay outside the gene matches. The CDR3 spans 18 residues. Germline values: CDR1 SGHTA, CDR2 FQGTGA. The CDR3 nucleotides are TGTGCCAGCAGCTTAAGTTTCCTAGCGGGGGTATACACAGATACGCAGTATTTT. Translated: CASSLSFLAGVYTDTQYF.

This chain joins TRBV12-1 and TRBJ1-3. TRBV12-1 is classified as a pseudogene. This CDR3 comprises 15 residues. This CDR3 reads CASSWRCSSGNTIYF. The CDR3 DNA reads TGTGCCAGCTCCTGGAGGTGCAGTTCTGGAAACACCATATATTTT.

This chain joins TRBV7-9 and TRBJ2-3; 9 bases are shared with TRBD1. The V gene's germline CDR1 is SEHNR and CDR2 FQNEAQ (reference sequence). CDR3 length: 16 residues. V lost 4 bases, J lost 4 bases, and 9 bases stayed unmatched. The CDR3 coding sequence is TGTGCCAGCAGCTCAGACAGACAGGGGGTTTCAGATACGCAGTATTTT. Its translation is CASSSDRQGVSDTQYF.

The chain employs TRBV5-6 and TRBJ2-7; 7 nucleotides agree with TRBD1. J was trimmed by 3 bases and V by 4 bases; bases with no gene match: 7. CDR1 SGHDT and CDR2 YYEEEE come from the germline V gene. The CDR3 runs to 14 residues. CDR3 nucleotide sequence: TGTGCCAGCAGCCCCGGGGACAGCCTCTACGAGCAGTACTTC. Its translation: CASSPGDSLYEQYF.

The gene calls are TRBV2 and TRBJ2-7, with 9 bases fitting TRBD1. The CDR3 length is 14 residues. The trim removed 10 bases at V and 3 bases at J, leaving 10 bases unmatched. CDR1 and CDR2 from the germline V gene are SNHLY and FYNNEI. The CDR3 protein is CATVVDRGFYEQYF. CDR3 nucleotide sequence: TGTGCCACCGTTGTGGACAGGGGATTCTACGAGCAGTACTTC.

The chain couples TRBV2 to TRBJ2-2; TRBD1 agrees at 7 bases. Trimming removed 7 bases from V and 0 bases from J; junction bases left unmatched: 2. CDR3 length: 14 residues. CDR1 and CDR2 (germline): SNHLY, FYNNEI. The CDR3 DNA follows: TGTGCCAGCATGAGGGGGCCGAACACCGGGGAGCTGTTTTTT. Translation gives CASMRGPNTGELFF. Using reference TRBV2 and TRBJ2-2 for the parts outside the CDR3, the full variable domain is EPEVTQTPSHQVTQMGQEVILRCVPISNHLYFYWYRQILGQKVEFLVSFYNNEISEKSEIFDDQFSVERPDGSNFTLKIRSTKLEDSAMYFCASMRGPNTGELFFGEGSRLTVL.

CDR3 region: CASRGLAGGQETQYF. The CDR3 DNA follows: TGTGCCAGCAGGGGACTAGCGGGGGGCCAAGAGACCCAGTACTTC. This chain joins TRBV6-5 and TRBJ2-5, with 15 bases lining up with TRBD2. CDR3 length: 15 amino acids. J was trimmed by 1 base and V by 6 bases; bases with no gene match: 0. From germline, CDR1 is MNHEY and CDR2 SVGAGI.